The 25 T cell receptor beta chains below come from one sample, sequenced in a study of cytomegalovirus exposure and HLA in healthy donors. Assay used: immunoSEQ multiplex PCR; TCRdb lists only in-frame clones, some missing. The table shows about 270,000 clones, with roughly 85% occurring only once. The sequenced sample was PBMCs. The receptors were sampled from a woman under 30 in good health and CMV-seronegative.

This clone was seen more than once but under ten times. The rearrangement uses TRBV5-4 and TRBJ1-2; TRBD1 is a possible D gene (6 bases). Germline CDR1 is SGHNT and CDR2 is YYREEE (reference sequence). Trimming took off 3 bases at V and 4 bases at J, with 19 bases between the two ends. CDR3 length: 16 residues. The CDR3 nucleotides read TGTGCCAGCAGCTCGGACTCCGGGACACTCCTCTATGGCTACACCTTC. This translates into CASSSDSGTLLYGYTF. Drawing the rest from reference TRBV5-4 and TRBJ1-2, the complete variable domain is ETGVTQSPTHLIKTRGQQVTLRCSSQSGHNTVSWYQQALGQGPQFIFQYYREEENGRGNFPPRFSGLQFPNYSSELNVNALELDDSALYLCASSSDSGTLLYGYTFGSGTRLTVV.

The rearrangement joins TRBV5-4 to TRBJ2-7, with D possibly being TRBD2 (6 bases). Trimming took 4 bases from V and 3 from J, leaving 14 bases between them. This CDR3 is built from 14 residues. Germline CDR1 SGHNT, CDR2 YYREEE (reference sequence). The CDR3, as DNA: TGTGCCAGCAGCCCGATAGCGGACGGCTACGAGCAGTACTTC. This encodes CASSPIADGYEQYF.

This clone was detected once. The chain has TRBV11-2 and TRBJ1-1, with unresolved D. The CDR3 is 15 amino acids. The germline V gene has CDR1 SGHAT and CDR2 FQNNGV. Deletions cut 5 bases from V and 0 bases from J, with 13 bases between. CDR3 DNA: TGTGCCAGCAGCACCCGTGGGCAGTTGAACACTGAAGCTTTCTTT. Translation: CASSTRGQLNTEAFF.

The chain combines TRBV7-9 with TRBJ2-5; D is possibly TRBD2 (5 bases). This CDR3 has 13 amino acids. Germline V gives CDR1 SEHNR, CDR2 FQNEAQ (reference sequence). The germline V and J ends were trimmed by 5 bases and 5 bases, with 12 bases remaining between them. Here the CDR3 reads CASSPGVAETQYF. CDR3 nucleotides: TGTGCCAGCAGCCCCGGGGTGGCCGAGACCCAGTACTTC.

The chain links TRBV9 to TRBJ1-4; TRBD1 matches 10 bases. Germline V gene data show CDR1 as SGDLS and CDR2 as YYNGEE. The length of the CDR3 is 15 residues. The V and J ends lost 3 bases and 7 bases, in that order; junction bases with no gene match: 6. The CDR3 DNA follows: TGTGCCAGCAGCGCATCGGACAGGGGGAGTGAAAAACTGTTTTTT. Protein sequence: CASSASDRGSEKLFF.

This clone was seen a handful of times. The chain carries TRBV4-1 and TRBJ1-2; weak D call: TRBD1 (5 bases). This CDR3 is built from 15 residues. The V end was cut by 0 bases, the J end by 8 bases, with 16 bases between. Germline assignment: CDR1 MGHRA and CDR2 YSYEKL. CDR3 loop: CASSQEVGRAWGYTF. In DNA, the CDR3 is TGCGCCAGCAGCCAAGAAGTCGGCAGGGCATGGGGCTACACCTTC.

This chain uses TRBV5-3 with TRBJ2-1, with 11 bases fitting TRBD2. TRBV5-3 is an open reading frame, and its role is uncertain. This CDR3 has 18 amino acids. Trimming at V came to 2 bases and at J to 2 bases, leaving 9 bases not matched to a gene. The CDR3 protein is CARSFPGLAEPTYNEQFF. The CDR3 DNA reads TGTGCCAGAAGCTTTCCGGGACTAGCGGAACCTACCTACAATGAGCAGTTCTTC.

V and J are TRBV6-1 and TRBJ1-2; 8 nucleotides line up with TRBD1. Germline loops: CDR1 MNHNS, CDR2 SASEGT. CDR3 length: 18 amino acids. Unmatched junction bases numbered 15, after V lost 2 bases and J lost 4 bases. CDR3 sequence: CASSEWLLTGEGLYGYTF. The CDR3 coding sequence is TGTGCCAGCAGTGAATGGCTCCTGACAGGGGAAGGCCTCTATGGCTACACCTTC.

The rearrangement uses TRBV19 and TRBJ2-7; 7 nucleotides line up with TRBD2. The CDR3 runs to 15 residues. V lost 2 bases, J lost 5 bases, and 9 bases stayed unmatched. Germline values: CDR1 LNHDA, CDR2 SQIVND (reference sequence). The CDR3 DNA is TGTGCCAGTAGTATAACCCTAGCGGAGGTGCACGAGCAGTACTTC. Protein: CASSITLAEVHEQYF.

The rearrangement uses TRBV4-1 and TRBJ1-2; D is perhaps TRBD1 (6 bases). V lost 4 bases and J lost 5, with 20 bases in between. The CDR3 consists of 16 residues. Germline assignment: CDR1 MGHRA and CDR2 YSYEKL. The CDR3 DNA reads as TGCGCCAGCAGCCCAAACCCACCCGGGACAAGATATGGCTACACCTTC. This gives the protein CASSPNPPGTRYGYTF.

The CDR3 DNA sequence: TGTGCCTGGAGTACTACAGGGGGGCAGCCCCAGCATTTT. Amino acid sequence: CAWSTTGGQPQHF. The chain uses TRBV30 and TRBJ1-5, with 8 bases identical to TRBD1. Germline V CDR1 and CDR2: GTSNPN, SVGIG (reference sequence). The CDR3 has 13 residues. V lost 2 bases to trimming and J lost 7 bases; unmatched junction nucleotides: 4.

This clone has a handful of counts. The rearrangement uses TRBV14 and TRBJ1-2, with 7 nucleotides matching TRBD1. Germline V gives CDR1 SGHDN, CDR2 FVKESK. The CDR3 sequence is 13 residues long. V lost 4 bases, J lost 2 bases, and 1 base stayed unmatched. The CDR3, as DNA: TGTGCCAGCAGCCCGGACAGGAACTATGGCTACACCTTC. Translated, it gives CASSPDRNYGYTF. Filled out from reference TRBV14 and TRBJ1-2, the complete variable domain reads EAGVTQFPSHSVIEKGQTVTLRCDPISGHDNLYWYRRVMGKEIKFLLHFVKESKQDESGMPNNRFLAERTGGTYSTLKVQPAELEDSGVYFCASSPDRNYGYTFGSGTRLTVV.

V and J are TRBV6-5 and TRBJ2-2, with D possibly matching TRBD2 (5 bases). The CDR3 contains 16 residues. Trimming pared 2 bases from V and 7 bases from J, leaving 17 bases between. From germline, CDR1 is MNHEY and CDR2 SVGAGI. This chain's CDR3 is CASSYRGYGWDGELFF. As DNA, the CDR3 is TGTGCCAGCAGTTACCGGGGTTATGGGTGGGACGGGGAGCTGTTTTTT.

V usage is TRBV29-1 and J usage is TRBJ1-4; TRBD1 agrees at 9 bases. The CDR3 extends over 16 amino acids. V lost 7 bases to trimming and J lost 0 bases; unmatched junction nucleotides: 9. In germline, CDR1 is SQVTM, CDR2 ANQGSEA. The CDR3 region is CSGLGQGDATNEKLFF. The CDR3 coding sequence is TGCAGCGGGCTGGGACAGGGAGATGCAACTAATGAAAAACTGTTTTTT.

The chain links TRBV6-5 to TRBJ2-1; D call uncertain. The germline CDR1 and CDR2 sequences are MNHEY and SVGAGI. Trimming removed 6 bases at V and 4 bases at J, with 16 bases between. This CDR3 is built from 15 residues. CDR3 sequence: CASSPERLRYNEQFF. The CDR3 bases are TGTGCCAGCAGCCCCGAGAGACTTCGATACAATGAGCAGTTCTTC.

This clone came up many times. This chain links TRBV6-4 with TRBJ2-1; TRBD2 matches 7 bases. With 2 bases clipped from V and 0 bases from J, the junction kept 1 base outside the gene matches. This CDR3 has 15 amino acids. Germline CDR1 is MRHNA and CDR2 is SNTAGT. CDR3 loop: CASSDRGDSYNEQFF. The CDR3 DNA reads as TGTGCCAGCAGTGACCGGGGGGACTCCTACAATGAGCAGTTCTTC.

The V and J genes are TRBV7-9 and TRBJ1-4, with 9 bases lining up with TRBD1. Germline CDR1 and CDR2: SEHNR and FQNEAQ (reference sequence). This CDR3 region has 17 residues. Trimming removed 5 bases from V and 5 bases from J; junction bases left unmatched: 12. CDR3 DNA: TGTGCCAGCAGCCCCACGAACAGGGGGCAGGGGAATGAAAAACTGTTTTTT. Translating it yields CASSPTNRGQGNEKLFF.

The chain links TRBV25-1 to TRBJ2-7; the D gene is possibly TRBD1 (6 bases). The CDR3 runs to 15 residues. Trimming took 3 bases from V and 2 from J, leaving 14 bases between them. Germline CDR1 and CDR2: MGHDK and SYGVNS. CDR3 in DNA: TGTGCCAGCAGTGACACAGGGTGGGGCACCTACGAGCAGTACTTC. Translating it yields CASSDTGWGTYEQYF.

V gene TRBV1 combines with J gene TRBJ2-1; the table's D call TRBD2 went unverified against the DNA. TRBV1 is described as a pseudogene. The CDR3 runs 17 residues. CDR3: CTSSQGGLAVPGNEQFF. DNA of the CDR3: TGCACCAGCAGCCAAGGGGGACTAGCGGTCCCTGGGAATGAGCAGTTCTTC.

V and J are TRBV7-2 and TRBJ2-3; 9 bases map to TRBD2. Per germline, CDR1 SGHTA and CDR2 FQGNSA. With V trimmed by 2 bases and J by 4 bases, 1 base remained unmatched. The CDR3 has 14 residues. CDR3 loop: CASSLIAGADTQYF. The CDR3 nucleotides are TGTGCCAGCAGCTTAATAGCGGGGGCAGATACGCAGTATTTT.

In its sample, this clone was seen a few times. The V gene is TRBV19, the J gene TRBJ2-7; a weak D match, TRBD1 (5 bases). V was cut by 4 bases and J by 2 bases, with 9 bases left in between. Germline V lookup: CDR1 LNHDA, CDR2 SQIVND (reference sequence). The CDR3 has 13 residues. The CDR3 nucleotides read TGTGCCAGTAGTAATCTAGGGGCCTACGAGCAGTACTTC. It codes for CASSNLGAYEQYF.

This chain links TRBV9 with TRBJ1-1; 8 nucleotides match TRBD1. J gave up 0 bases and V 3 bases, and 4 bases lay outside the gene matches. The CDR3 length is 15 residues. The germline V gene has CDR1 SGDLS and CDR2 YYNGEE. The CDR3 nucleotides read TGTGCCAGCAGCGCTAGGGACAGGTTGAACACTGAAGCTTTCTTT. It codes for CASSARDRLNTEAFF.

The CDR3 here is CASSQPSWVSEAFF. CDR3 in DNA: TGTGCCAGCAGCCAGCCTAGTTGGGTGTCTGAAGCTTTCTTT. J is TRBJ1-1 and V is TRBV4-2; D is unresolved. Germline values: CDR1 LGHNA, CDR2 YNFKEQ. The ends were cut back, 3 bases at V and 6 bases at J, with 14 bases in the middle. This CDR3 region has 14 residues.

The V and J genes are TRBV19 and TRBJ1-5, with 7 bases fitting TRBD1. There are 13 residues in the CDR3. After removal of 6 bases from V and 4 bases from J, the junction contained 3 bases not matched to a gene. CDR1 is LNHDA, CDR2 SQIVND, per germline (reference sequence). CDR3 sequence (DNA): TGTGCCAGTAGAGGGACAGAGAATCAGCCCCAGCATTTT. Protein sequence: CASRGTENQPQHF.

This clone was seen just once. This rearrangement joins TRBV4-3 to TRBJ1-5, with D perhaps TRBD1 (6 bases). This CDR3 is 15 amino acids long. Trimming cost V 1 base and J 9 bases, with 16 bases left between them. Germline lookup yields CDR1 LGHNA and CDR2 YSLEER. The CDR3 DNA follows: TGCGCCAGCAGCCAAGTCCCAGGGGCTCCTCGGCCCCAGCATTTT. It codes for CASSQVPGAPRPQHF.